A selection of T cell receptor beta chains follows, all from one sample in a study of T-cell memory formation after mild COVID-19. TCRdb called the 5' RACE reads again in MiXCR, with one record for every CDR3 protein. The sample consists of approximately 390,000 distinct CDR3 sequences, approximately 15% of them appearing once. Sequencing was performed on PBMCs or a T cell subset sorted from them (not recorded which). These receptor sequences come from a man aged 18 to 35 who had mild COVID-19 (a few samples of this study predate the infection). Cell type and time point are not known. CDR3s include the opening cysteine and the closing phenylalanine or tryptophan.

>TRBV7-2
CASSFQAGGQEQFF
>TRBV3-1
CASSQGREASSGNTIYF
>TRBV10-3
CAISERGQGGLSGANVLTF
>TRBV6-5
CASTDLNTEAFF
>TRBV24-1
CATSSETGGRDEQFF
>TRBV12-3/TRBV12-4
CASIQNTGELFF
>TRBV5-1
CASRPGEGWFHEQFF
>TRBV4-1
CASSQVRDVNTEAFF
>TRBV7-2
CASSLEGARRPQHF
>TRBV12-3/TRBV12-4
CASSLQGFSEKLFF
>TRBV7-8
CASSLLAGGADTQYF
>TRBV7-2
CASSLGAGEGYGYTF
>TRBV12-3/TRBV12-4
CASSFEGFGIQYF
>TRBV4-1
CASSPRNSRKGYTF
>TRBV7-2
CASSLIGVNTEAFF